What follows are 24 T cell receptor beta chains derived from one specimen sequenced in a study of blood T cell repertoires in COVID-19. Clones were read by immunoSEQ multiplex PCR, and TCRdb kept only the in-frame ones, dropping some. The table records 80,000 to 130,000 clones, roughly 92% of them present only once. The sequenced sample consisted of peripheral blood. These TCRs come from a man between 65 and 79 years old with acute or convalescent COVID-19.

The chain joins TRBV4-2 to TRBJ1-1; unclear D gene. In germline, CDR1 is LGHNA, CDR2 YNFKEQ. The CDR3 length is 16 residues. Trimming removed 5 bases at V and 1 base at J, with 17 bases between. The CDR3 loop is CASSEQLALANTEAFF. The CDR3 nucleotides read TGTGCCAGCAGCGAGCAGCTAGCCTTGGCGAACACTGAAGCTTTCTTT.

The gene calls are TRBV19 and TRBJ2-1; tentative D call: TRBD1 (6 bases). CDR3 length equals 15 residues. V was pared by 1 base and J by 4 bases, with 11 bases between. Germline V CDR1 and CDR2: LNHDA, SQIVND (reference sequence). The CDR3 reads CASSIVGTRYNEQFF. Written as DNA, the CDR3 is TGTGCCAGTAGTATAGTAGGGACAAGATACAATGAGCAGTTCTTC. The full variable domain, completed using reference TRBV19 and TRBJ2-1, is DGGITQSPKYLFRKEGQNVTLSCEQNLNHDAMYWYRQDPGQGLRLIYYSQIVNDFQKGDIAEGYSVSREKKESFPLTVTSAQKNPTAFYLCASSIVGTRYNEQFFGPGTRLTVL.

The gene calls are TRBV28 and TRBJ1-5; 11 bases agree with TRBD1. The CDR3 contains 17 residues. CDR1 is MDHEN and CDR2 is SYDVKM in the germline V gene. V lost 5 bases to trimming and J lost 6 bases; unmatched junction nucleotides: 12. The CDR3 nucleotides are TGTGCCAGCAGTGCAGGACAGGGGACAGGGGGAGGTCAGCCCCAGCATTTT. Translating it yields CASSAGQGTGGGQPQHF.

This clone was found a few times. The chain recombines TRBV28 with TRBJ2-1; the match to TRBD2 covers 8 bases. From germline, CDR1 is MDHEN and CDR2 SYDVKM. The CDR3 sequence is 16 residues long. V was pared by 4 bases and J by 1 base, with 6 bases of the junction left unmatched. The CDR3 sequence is CASSSSSSGSYNEQFF. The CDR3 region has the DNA TGTGCCAGCAGTTCCTCCTCTAGCGGGTCCTACAATGAGCAGTTCTTC. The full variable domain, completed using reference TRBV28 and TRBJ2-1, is DVKVTQSSRYLVKRTGEKVFLECVQDMDHENMFWYRQDPGLGLRLIYFSYDVKMKEKGDIPEGYSVSREKKERFSLILESASTNQTSMYLCASSSSSSGSYNEQFFGPGTRLTVL.

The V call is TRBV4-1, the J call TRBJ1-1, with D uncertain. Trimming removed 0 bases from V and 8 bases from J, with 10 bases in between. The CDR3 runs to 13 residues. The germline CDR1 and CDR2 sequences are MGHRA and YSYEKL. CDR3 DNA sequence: TGCGCCAGCAGCCAAGATAAAAGGAGGGAAGCTTTCTTT. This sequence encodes CASSQDKRREAFF.

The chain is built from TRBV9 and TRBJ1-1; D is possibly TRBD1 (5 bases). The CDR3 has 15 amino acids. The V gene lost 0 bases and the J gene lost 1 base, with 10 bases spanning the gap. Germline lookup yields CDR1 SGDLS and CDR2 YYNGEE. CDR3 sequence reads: CASSVAGLRNTEAFF. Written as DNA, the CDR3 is TGTGCCAGCAGCGTAGCAGGGCTGAGGAACACTGAAGCTTTCTTT.

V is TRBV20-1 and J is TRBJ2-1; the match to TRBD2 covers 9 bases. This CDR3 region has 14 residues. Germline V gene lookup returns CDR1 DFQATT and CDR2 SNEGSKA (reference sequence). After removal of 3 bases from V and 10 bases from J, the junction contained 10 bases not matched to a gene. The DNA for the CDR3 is TGCAGTGCTAGTGGCAGCGGGAGGACGTCAGAGCAGTTCTTC. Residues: CSASGSGRTSEQFF.

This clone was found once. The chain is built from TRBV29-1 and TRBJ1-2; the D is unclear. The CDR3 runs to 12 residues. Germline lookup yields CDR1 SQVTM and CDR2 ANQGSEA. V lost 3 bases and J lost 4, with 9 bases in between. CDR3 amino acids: CSVDGVLYGYTF. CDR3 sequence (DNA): TGCAGCGTTGACGGTGTTCTCTATGGCTACACCTTC. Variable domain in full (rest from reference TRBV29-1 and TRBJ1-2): SAVISQKPSRDICQRGTSLTIQCQVDSQVTMMFWYRQQPGQSLTLIATANQGSEATYESGFVIDKFPISRPNLTFSTLTVSNMSPEDSSIYLCSVDGVLYGYTFGSGTRLTVV.

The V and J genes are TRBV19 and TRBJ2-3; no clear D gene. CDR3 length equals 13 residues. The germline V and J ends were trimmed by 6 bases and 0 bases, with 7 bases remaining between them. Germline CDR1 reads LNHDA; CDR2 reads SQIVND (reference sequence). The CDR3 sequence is CASRGSSTDTQYF. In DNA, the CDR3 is TGTGCCAGTAGGGGCTCTAGCACAGATACGCAGTATTTT. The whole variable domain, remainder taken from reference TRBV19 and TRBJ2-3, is DGGITQSPKYLFRKEGQNVTLSCEQNLNHDAMYWYRQDPGQGLRLIYYSQIVNDFQKGDIAEGYSVSREKKESFPLTVTSAQKNPTAFYLCASRGSSTDTQYFGPGTRLTVL.

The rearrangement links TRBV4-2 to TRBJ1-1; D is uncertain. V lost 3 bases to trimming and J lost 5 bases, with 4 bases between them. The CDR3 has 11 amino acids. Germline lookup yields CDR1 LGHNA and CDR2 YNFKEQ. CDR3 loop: CASSHGTEAFF. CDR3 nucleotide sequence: TGTGCCAGCAGCCACGGGACTGAAGCTTTCTTT.

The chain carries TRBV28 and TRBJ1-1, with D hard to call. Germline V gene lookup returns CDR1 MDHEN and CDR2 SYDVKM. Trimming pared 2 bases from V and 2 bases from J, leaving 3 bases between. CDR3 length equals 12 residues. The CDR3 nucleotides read TGTGCCAGCAGTTTAGGCAACACTGAAGCTTTCTTT. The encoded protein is CASSLGNTEAFF.

The CDR3 sequence is CASRPDREGYEQYF. CDR3 DNA sequence: TGTGCCAGCAGACCCGACAGGGAAGGCTACGAGCAGTACTTC. The rearrangement joins TRBV6-5 to TRBJ2-7; 7 positions agree with TRBD1. Trimming removed 6 bases from V and 3 bases from J; junction bases left unmatched: 8. The CDR3 is 14 residues long. CDR1 is MNHEY and CDR2 is SVGAGI in the germline V gene.

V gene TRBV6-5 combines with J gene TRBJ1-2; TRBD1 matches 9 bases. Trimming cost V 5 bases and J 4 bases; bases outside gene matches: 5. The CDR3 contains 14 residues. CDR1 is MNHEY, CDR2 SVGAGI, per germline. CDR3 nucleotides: TGTGCCAGCAGTACAGGGGGCGCCCCCTATGGCTACACCTTC. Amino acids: CASSTGGAPYGYTF.

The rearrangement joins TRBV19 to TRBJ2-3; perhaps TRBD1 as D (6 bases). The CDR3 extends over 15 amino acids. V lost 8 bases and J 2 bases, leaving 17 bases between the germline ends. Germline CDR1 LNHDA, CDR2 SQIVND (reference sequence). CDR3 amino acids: CASRAQQGATDTQYF. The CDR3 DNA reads TGTGCCAGTCGGGCCCAACAGGGCGCCACAGATACGCAGTATTTT.

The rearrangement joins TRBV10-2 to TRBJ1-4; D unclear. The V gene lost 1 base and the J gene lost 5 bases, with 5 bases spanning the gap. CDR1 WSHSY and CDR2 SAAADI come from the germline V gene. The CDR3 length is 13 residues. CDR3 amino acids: CASSEYMNEKLFF. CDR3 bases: TGCGCCAGCAGTGAGTACATGAATGAAAAACTGTTTTTT.

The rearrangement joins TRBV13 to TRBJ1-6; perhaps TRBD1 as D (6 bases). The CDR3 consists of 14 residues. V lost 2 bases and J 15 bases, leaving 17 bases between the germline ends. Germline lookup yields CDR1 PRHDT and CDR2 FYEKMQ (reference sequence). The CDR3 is CASSLSSPGHGLHF. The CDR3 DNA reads TGTGCCAGCAGCTTAAGTTCCCCGGGACACGGCCTCCACTTT.

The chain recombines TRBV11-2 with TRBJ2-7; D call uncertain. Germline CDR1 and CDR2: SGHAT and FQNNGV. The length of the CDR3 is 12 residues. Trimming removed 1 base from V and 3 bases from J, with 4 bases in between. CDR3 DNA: TGTGCCAGCAGCTTAGTCGTCTACGAGCAGTACTTC. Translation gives CASSLVVYEQYF.

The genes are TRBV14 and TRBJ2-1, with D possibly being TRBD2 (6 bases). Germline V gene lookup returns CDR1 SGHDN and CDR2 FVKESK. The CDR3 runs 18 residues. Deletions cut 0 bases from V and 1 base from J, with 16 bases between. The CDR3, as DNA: TGTGCCAGCAGCCAAGACGCTAACGGGGGTCCTTCCTACAATGAGCAGTTCTTC. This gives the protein CASSQDANGGPSYNEQFF.

The CDR3 region is CSVEGPPGGDYGYTF. The CDR3, as DNA: TGCAGCGTTGAAGGCCCCCCGGGAGGGGACTATGGCTACACCTTC. The chain recombines TRBV29-1 with TRBJ1-2, with a possible D match to TRBD1 (5 bases). Germline loops: CDR1 SQVTM, CDR2 ANQGSEA. This CDR3 region has 15 residues. Trimming shortened V by 1 base and J by 3 bases, and 15 bases separated the two germline ends. Combining the CDR3 with reference TRBV29-1 and TRBJ1-2 gives the whole variable domain SAVISQKPSRDICQRGTSLTIQCQVDSQVTMMFWYRQQPGQSLTLIATANQGSEATYESGFVIDKFPISRPNLTFSTLTVSNMSPEDSSIYLCSVEGPPGGDYGYTFGSGTRLTVV.

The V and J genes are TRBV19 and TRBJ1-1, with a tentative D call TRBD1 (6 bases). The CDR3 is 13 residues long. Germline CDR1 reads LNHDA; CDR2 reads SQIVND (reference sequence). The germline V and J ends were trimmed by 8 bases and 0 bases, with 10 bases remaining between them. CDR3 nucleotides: TGTGCCAGTTCCGACAGGTTGAACACTGAAGCTTTCTTT. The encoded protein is CASSDRLNTEAFF.

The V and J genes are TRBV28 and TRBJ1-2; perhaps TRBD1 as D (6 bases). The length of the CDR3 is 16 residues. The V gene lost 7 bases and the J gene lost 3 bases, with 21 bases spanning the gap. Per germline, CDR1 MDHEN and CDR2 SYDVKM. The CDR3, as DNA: TGTGCCAGCAATACTCATGGACAGTTTTCAGACTATGGCTACACCTTC. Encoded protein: CASNTHGQFSDYGYTF.

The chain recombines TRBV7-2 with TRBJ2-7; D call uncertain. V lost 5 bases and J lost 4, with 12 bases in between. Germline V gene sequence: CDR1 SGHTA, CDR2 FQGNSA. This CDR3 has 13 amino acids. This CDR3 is CASSPREVYEQYF. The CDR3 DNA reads TGTGCCAGCAGCCCCCGCGAGGTATACGAGCAGTACTTC.

The CDR3 loop reads CASSLASGNYEQYF. Written as DNA, the CDR3 is TGTGCCAGCAGCTTAGCGAGCGGGAACTACGAGCAGTACTTC. The rearrangement uses TRBV5-6 and TRBJ2-7, with 7 bases fitting TRBD2. Germline V gene data show CDR1 as SGHDT and CDR2 as YYEEEE. Trimming removed 2 bases from V and 3 bases from J; junction bases left unmatched: 5. The CDR3 totals 14 residues.

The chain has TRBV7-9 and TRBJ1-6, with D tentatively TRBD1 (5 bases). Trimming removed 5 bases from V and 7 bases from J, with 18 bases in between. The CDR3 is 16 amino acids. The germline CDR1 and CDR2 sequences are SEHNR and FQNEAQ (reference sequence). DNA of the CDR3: TGTGCCAGCAGCACGCGGACACAGTTGTTGAATTCACCCCTCCACTTT. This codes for CASSTRTQLLNSPLHF.